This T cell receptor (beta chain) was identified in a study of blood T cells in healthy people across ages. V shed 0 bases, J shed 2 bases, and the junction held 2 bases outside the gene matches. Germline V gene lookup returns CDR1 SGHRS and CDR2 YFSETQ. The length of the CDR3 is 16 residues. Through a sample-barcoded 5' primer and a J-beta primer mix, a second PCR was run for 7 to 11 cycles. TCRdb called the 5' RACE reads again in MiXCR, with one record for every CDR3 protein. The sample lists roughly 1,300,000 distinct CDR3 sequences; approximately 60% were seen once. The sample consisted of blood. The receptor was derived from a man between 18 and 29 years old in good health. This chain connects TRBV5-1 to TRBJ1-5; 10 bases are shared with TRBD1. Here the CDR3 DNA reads TGCGCCAGCAGCTTGGAGACAGGGGGCCGCAATCAGCCCCAGCATTTT. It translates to CASSLETGGRNQPQHF.